Listed here are 15 T cell receptor beta chains from one sample, sequenced in a study of T cells in Graves' hyperthyroidism and ophthalmopathy. What was amplified from RNA transcripts were TCR beta CDR3 regions. Carried out on the TCR CDR3, a first-round RT-PCR used the HTBI primer set. MiXCR, run by TCRdb on the multiplex PCR reads, gives a single entry per CDR3 protein. The table lists 270,000 or so distinct CDR3 sequences, 25% to 30% of them singletons. The sequenced sample was blood. The origin of the receptors is a man in his forties or fifties with Graves' hyperthyroidism that later progressed to Graves' ophthalmopathy.

This clonotype was found many times. The chain employs TRBV4-1 and TRBJ1-1; D uncertain. The ends were cut back, 1 base at V and 0 bases at J, with 9 bases in the middle. The germline V gene has CDR1 MGHRA and CDR2 YSYEKL. This CDR3 has 15 residues. CDR3 region: CASSQVGAMNTEAFF. The CDR3 region has the DNA TGCGCCAGCAGCCAAGTGGGTGCTATGAACACTGAAGCTTTCTTT.

This clonotype appeared many times. This rearrangement joins TRBV9 to TRBJ2-2; TRBD2 agrees at 8 bases. Per germline, CDR1 SGDLS and CDR2 YYNGEE. The ends lost 5 bases at V and 5 bases at J; junction bases unmatched: 2. The CDR3 has 13 residues. The chain's CDR3 is CASRLADTGELFF. CDR3 nucleotides: TGTGCCAGCAGACTAGCGGATACCGGGGAGCTGTTTTTT.

This clonotype was picked up many times. The chain uses TRBV6-1 and TRBJ1-1, with D possibly TRBD1 on 5 matching bases. V lost 6 bases and J 0 bases, leaving 11 bases between the germline ends. Germline V gives CDR1 MNHNS, CDR2 SASEGT. The CDR3 extends over 14 amino acids. CDR3 in DNA: TGTGCCAGCAGCCCGACAGACTTGAACACTGAAGCTTTCTTT. Its protein is CASSPTDLNTEAFF.

This clonotype was counted a few times. The J gene is TRBJ2-7, the V gene TRBV28; unclear D gene. This CDR3 spans 12 amino acids. Looked up from germline, CDR1 is MDHEN and CDR2 is SYDVKM. The V end was cut by 2 bases, the J end by 5 bases, with 7 bases between. The CDR3 nucleotides read TGTGCCAGCAGTTTACGACGCCACGAGCAGTACTTC. Translated, it gives CASSLRRHEQYF.

This clonotype was counted at least ten times. V and J are TRBV28 and TRBJ2-7; 11 positions agree with TRBD2. V was clipped by 6 bases and J by 6 bases; unmatched bases: 13. The CDR3 covers 16 residues. Germline V gives CDR1 MDHEN, CDR2 SYDVKM. DNA for the CDR3: TGTGCCAGCAGCTTCGGAACGCTAGCGGGAGGACGCGAGCAGTACTTC. Amino acid sequence: CASSFGTLAGGREQYF.

This clonotype was found many times. The gene calls are TRBV30 and TRBJ1-1; 9 nucleotides agree with TRBD1. This CDR3 comprises 13 residues. Per the germline V gene, CDR1 is GTSNPN and CDR2 is SVGIG (reference sequence). J lost 4 bases, V lost 5 bases, and 5 bases had no gene match. The CDR3 coding sequence is TGTGCCTGGCAGGACAGGGGATTCACTGAAGCTTTCTTT. Protein product: CAWQDRGFTEAFF.

The chain links TRBV28 to TRBJ2-7, with TRBD2 matching 9 bases. CDR3 size: 15 residues. Germline assignment: CDR1 MDHEN and CDR2 SYDVKM. V lost 5 bases to trimming and J lost 5 bases; unmatched junction nucleotides: 10. The CDR3 here is CASSQAGGPRDEQYF. The CDR3 region has the DNA TGTGCCAGCAGTCAGGCGGGAGGGCCACGGGACGAGCAGTACTTC.

This clonotype came up a few times. The chain links TRBV6-1 to TRBJ1-2; TRBD1 is a possible D gene (6 bases). This CDR3 has 15 amino acids. The ends were cut back, 7 bases at V and 3 bases at J, with 18 bases in the middle. Germline-derived CDR1 and CDR2 are MNHNS and SASEGT. The CDR3 region has the DNA TGTGCCAGCATGGCTGGATCCGGACAGCACTATGGCTACACCTTC. It encodes CASMAGSGQHYGYTF.

V usage is TRBV28 and J usage is TRBJ2-7; D is undetermined. V was shortened by 10 bases and J by 2 bases, with 15 bases between the two germline ends. Germline V CDR1 and CDR2: MDHEN, SYDVKM. CDR3 size: 13 residues. The CDR3 DNA reads as TGTGCCACCCTAGGGATGGGGACCTACGAGCAGTACTTC. Translated: CATLGMGTYEQYF.

In this sample, this clonotype turned up many times. The chain carries TRBV20-1 and TRBJ1-1; maybe TRBD1 (5 bases). From germline, CDR1 is DFQATT and CDR2 SNEGSKA (reference sequence). The CDR3 is 12 amino acids. V was cut by 1 base and J by 3 bases, with 6 bases left in between. CDR3 nucleotide sequence: TGCAGTGCTAGAGGGGGCGACACTGAAGCTTTCTTT. It translates to CSARGGDTEAFF.

This clonotype showed up many times. The J gene is TRBJ2-7, the V gene TRBV11-2, with 10 positions matching TRBD2. Germline-derived CDR1 and CDR2 are SGHAT and FQNNGV. J gave up 4 bases and V 2 bases, and 8 bases lay outside the gene matches. This CDR3 contains 16 residues. The CDR3 nucleotides are TGTGCCAGCAGCTTATTTGCTAGCGGGAGTTCGTACGAGCAGTACTTC. Its protein is CASSLFASGSSYEQYF.

This clonotype appeared a few times. V and J are TRBV12-5 and TRBJ1-2; 9 bases agree with TRBD1. The CDR3 extends over 14 amino acids. Trimming took 5 bases from V and 4 from J; bases not matched to a gene: 5. Germline V gene data show CDR1 as LGHNT and CDR2 as FRNRAP. The CDR3 DNA sequence: TGTGCTAGTGGTCCGGGACAGGGACCCTATGGCTACACCTTC. Protein product: CASGPGQGPYGYTF.

This clonotype was detected many times. The chain has TRBV4-1 and TRBJ1-5; D unresolved. The CDR3 is 14 amino acids. CDR1 is MGHRA and CDR2 is YSYEKL in the germline V gene. V was shortened by 0 bases and J by 4 bases, with 7 bases between the two germline ends. Here the CDR3 reads CASSQEGRNQPQHF. In nucleotides, the CDR3 is TGCGCCAGCAGCCAAGAGGGTAGAAATCAGCCCCAGCATTTT.

V gene TRBV12-5 combines with J gene TRBJ2-7; TRBD1 matches 7 bases. Germline V CDR1 and CDR2: LGHNT, FRNRAP. V lost 7 bases, J lost 1 base, and 1 base stayed unmatched. CDR3 length equals 12 residues. The CDR3 nucleotides read TGTGCTAGTGCCAGGGGGTCCTACGAGCAGTACTTC. It encodes CASARGSYEQYF.

This clonotype has ten or more counts. The V call is TRBV3-1, the J call TRBJ1-5, with D unclear. The V gene lost 8 bases and the J gene lost 4 bases, with 12 bases spanning the gap. This CDR3 is 13 amino acids long. The germline V gene has CDR1 LGHDT and CDR2 YNNKEL (reference sequence). The DNA of the CDR3 is TGTGCCAGCCGGATACGGGGAAATCAGCCCCAGCATTTT. Translation: CASRIRGNQPQHF.